The T cell receptor beta chain under discussion was sequenced for a study of shared clonotypes between healthy human individuals. Clones were sequenced by immunoSEQ multiplex PCR, and TCRdb holds only the in-frame ones, with some missing. The sample includes approximately 600,000 clones, roughly 95% of them seen just once. Only CD45RO-negative cells positively selected for CCR7 counted as naive CD8 cells, so terminally differentiated effector memory CD45RA+ cells were excluded. The sample comprised naive CD8+ T cells sorted from blood. This clonotype was obtained from a woman aged 25 to 39 in good health.

CDR3 sequence reads: CASSGTGVQYF. DNA for the CDR3: TGTGCCAGCAGCGGGACAGGAGTGCAGTATTTT. This chain links TRBV7-6 with TRBJ2-3; TRBD1 matches at 8 bases. CDR1 SGHVS and CDR2 FNYEAQ come from the germline V gene. V lost 5 bases, J lost 11 bases, and 3 bases stayed unmatched. This CDR3 contains 11 residues.